The 21 T cell receptor beta chains in this list originate from one sample, sequenced in a study of blood T cell repertoires in COVID-19. Produced via immunoSEQ multiplex PCR; TCRdb's table is partial and in-frame only. The sample yields 50,000 to 70,000 clones, 90% seen once. Source material: peripheral blood. These receptors all stem from an elderly woman with active COVID-19.

The genes are TRBV18 and TRBJ2-7; the D gene is possibly TRBD2 (5 bases). The CDR3 sequence is 14 residues long. CDR1 KGHSH and CDR2 LQKENI come from the germline V gene. Trimming removed 6 bases from V and 3 bases from J, with 15 bases in between. The CDR3 region is CASSPPGGHYEQYF. The CDR3 DNA is TGTGCCAGCTCCCCCCCGGGCGGGCACTACGAGCAGTACTTC.

The V gene is TRBV5-1, the J gene TRBJ1-2, with unresolved D. Trimming cost V 2 bases and J 4 bases, with 15 bases left between them. The CDR3 is 15 residues long. Germline V gene sequence: CDR1 SGHRS, CDR2 YFSETQ. CDR3 DNA sequence: TGCGCCAGCAGCTTAGGAGGGATCTACGGCTATGGCTACACCTTC. It encodes CASSLGGIYGYGYTF.

This clone was seen a single time. The chain employs TRBV2 and TRBJ2-3; 7 nucleotides align to TRBD2. Germline assignment: CDR1 SNHLY and CDR2 FYNNEI. CDR3 length equals 13 residues. V was clipped by 5 bases and J by 12 bases; unmatched bases: 11. The CDR3 nucleotides read TGTGCCAGCAGTCCGAACGGGGAGGGGTCTCAGTATTTT. Its protein product is CASSPNGEGSQYF.

The chain recombines TRBV6-5 with TRBJ2-3; maybe TRBD2 (6 bases). Germline V lookup: CDR1 MNHEY, CDR2 SVGAGI. CDR3 size: 13 residues. Trimming stripped 6 bases from V and 5 bases from J, with 12 bases between. The CDR3 nucleotides are TGTGCCAGCAGCACTAGCATTGGAGATACGCAGTATTTT. This gives the protein CASSTSIGDTQYF.

The rearrangement joins TRBV5-1 to TRBJ2-1, with no clear D. The germline V gene has CDR1 SGHRS and CDR2 YFSETQ. The CDR3 sequence is 13 residues long. The V end was cut by 4 bases, the J end by 6 bases, with 11 bases between. The CDR3, as DNA: TGCGCCAGCAGCCTCCCCTCTAGCAATGAGCAGTTCTTC. It is translated as CASSLPSSNEQFF.

This sequence joins TRBV5-8 and TRBJ1-2; no definite D call. CDR3 length equals 12 residues. The germline V gene encodes CDR1 SGHTS and CDR2 YDEGEE. Deletions cut 5 bases from V and 0 bases from J, with 5 bases between. The CDR3 DNA follows: TGTGCCAGCAGAGAGCCTAACTATGGCTACACCTTC. Encoded protein: CASREPNYGYTF.

The chain recombines TRBV10-3 with TRBJ2-2, with D possibly TRBD1 on 6 matching bases. V lost 6 bases, J lost 6 bases, and 11 bases lay in between. The germline CDR1 and CDR2 sequences are ENHRY and SYGVKD. CDR3 length: 13 amino acids. CDR3 amino acids: CAIRDSNAGELFF. The CDR3 nucleotides are TGTGCCATCAGGGACAGTAACGCCGGGGAGCTGTTTTTT.

The chain employs TRBV28 and TRBJ2-2, with 14 bases matching TRBD2. Germline values: CDR1 MDHEN, CDR2 SYDVKM. The CDR3 has 18 amino acids. V shed 7 bases, J shed 0 bases, and the junction held 7 bases outside the gene matches. This chain's CDR3 is CASNPRLAGGPNTGELFF. CDR3 sequence (DNA): TGTGCCAGCAACCCCCGACTAGCGGGGGGGCCGAACACCGGGGAGCTGTTTTTT.

V usage is TRBV19 and J usage is TRBJ2-6; 10 nucleotides line up with TRBD1. The CDR3 has 17 residues. V was pared by 7 bases and J by 1 base, with 7 bases of the junction left unmatched. The germline V gene has CDR1 LNHDA and CDR2 SQIVND (reference sequence). DNA of the CDR3: TGTGCCAGTACTTTGGGACAGGGGTATTCTGGGGCCAACGTCCTGACTTTC. Encoded protein: CASTLGQGYSGANVLTF.

Here the CDR3 DNA reads TGTGCCAGCAGCCAAGCGACTAGCGGGATCTGGGGAGAGACCCAGTACTTC. This sequence encodes CASSQATSGIWGETQYF. The chain couples TRBV14 to TRBJ2-5; TRBD2 matches at 11 bases. Unmatched junction bases numbered 8, after V lost 1 base and J lost 4 bases. The CDR3 sequence is 17 residues long. The germline gives CDR1 SGHDN, CDR2 FVKESK.

This clone was recorded a few times. The DNA of the CDR3 is TGTGCCAGCAGTTTATCGGGACTAGCGGGAGCCTCCTACAATGAGCAGTTCTTC. Encoded protein: CASSLSGLAGASYNEQFF. This chain connects TRBV27 to TRBJ2-1; 14 positions agree with TRBD2. CDR3 size: 18 residues. CDR1 is MNHEY, CDR2 SMNVEV, per germline (reference sequence). The trim removed 0 bases at V and 0 bases at J, leaving 1 base unmatched.

This chain uses TRBV7-2 with TRBJ2-5, with 8 positions matching TRBD2. Trimming at V came to 1 base and at J to 5 bases, leaving 15 bases not matched to a gene. CDR1 is SGHTA, CDR2 FQGNSA, per germline. The CDR3 loop spans 18 amino acids. The CDR3 sequence: CASSLVGARGGRGETQYF. In nucleotides, the CDR3 is TGTGCCAGCAGCTTAGTCGGAGCACGGGGGGGCCGGGGGGAGACCCAGTACTTC.

CDR3 region: CSVSGFRGETQYF. The CDR3 nucleotides are TGCAGCGTTTCAGGTTTCCGGGGAGAGACCCAGTACTTC. The chain uses TRBV29-1 and TRBJ2-5, with a weak D call TRBD2 (5 bases). V shed 5 bases and J shed 4 bases, with 14 bases lying between them. This CDR3 region has 13 residues. The germline gives CDR1 SQVTM, CDR2 ANQGSEA.

The V and J genes are TRBV3-1 (or the pseudogene TRBV3-2) and TRBJ2-1, with 9 bases matching TRBD2. The CDR3 loop spans 17 amino acids. CDR1 and CDR2 (germline): LGHDT, YNNKEL (reference sequence). The trim removed 1 base at V and 0 bases at J, leaving 4 bases unmatched. The CDR3 protein is CASSQGTSGSSYNEQFF. The CDR3 DNA follows: TGTGCCAGCAGCCAAGGCACTAGCGGGTCCTCCTACAATGAGCAGTTCTTC.

This chain links TRBV7-9 with TRBJ2-7, with TRBD1 matching 8 bases. CDR1 and CDR2 (germline): SEHNR, FQNEAQ (reference sequence). The CDR3 is 14 amino acids. After removal of 1 base from V and 3 bases from J, the junction contained 2 bases not matched to a gene. The CDR3: CASSLVGQGYEQYV. DNA for the CDR3: TGTGCCAGCAGCTTAGTCGGACAGGGCTACGAGCAGTACGTC.

The chain uses TRBV6-6 and TRBJ2-5, with D tentatively TRBD2 (6 bases). V lost 3 bases, J lost 5 bases, and 16 bases lay in between. This CDR3 has 15 residues. CDR1 and CDR2 from the germline V gene are MNHNY and SVGAGI (reference sequence). In DNA form, the CDR3 reads TGTGCCAGCAGTTATTGGGGGACTCAGGTGGAGACCCAGTACTTC. Residues: CASSYWGTQVETQYF.

This clone occurred once. The chain couples TRBV27 to TRBJ2-1, with 11 nucleotides matching TRBD1. From germline, CDR1 is MNHEY and CDR2 SMNVEV (reference sequence). This CDR3 contains 13 residues. V shed 9 bases, J shed 4 bases, and the junction held 2 bases outside the gene matches. The CDR3 DNA reads TGTGCCAGTCGGGACAGGGGGTACAATGAGCAGTTCTTC. Residues: CASRDRGYNEQFF.

The CDR3 coding sequence is TGTGCCAGGAGACCCCCTAGCGACCCCTTCGAGCAGTTCTTC. Its protein is CARRPPSDPFEQFF. The chain combines TRBV27 with TRBJ2-1; D possibly corresponds to TRBD2 (6 bases). This CDR3 comprises 14 residues. Between the trimmed V and J ends, which lost 9 bases and 10 bases, there was a span of 22 bases. Germline V lookup: CDR1 MNHEY, CDR2 SMNVEV (reference sequence).

The chain carries TRBV7-8 and TRBJ1-1, with 8 bases aligning to TRBD1. This CDR3 spans 15 amino acids. With 2 bases clipped from V and 4 bases from J, the junction kept 6 bases outside the gene matches. Germline V lookup: CDR1 SGHVS, CDR2 FQNEAQ. The CDR3 coding sequence is TGTGCCAGCAGCTTAAGGACAGGGTTGGGCACTGAAGCTTTCTTT. Amino acid sequence: CASSLRTGLGTEAFF.

V gene TRBV15 combines with J gene TRBJ2-1, with D unresolved. This CDR3 contains 14 residues. Germline-derived CDR1 and CDR2 are LNHNV and YYDKDF (reference sequence). Trimming cost V 0 bases and J 7 bases, with 10 bases left between them. The chain's CDR3 is CATSRDRSGNEQFF. In nucleotides, the CDR3 is TGTGCCACCAGCAGAGATCGATCCGGGAATGAGCAGTTCTTC. The full variable domain, completed using reference TRBV15 and TRBJ2-1, is DAMVIQNPRYQVTQFGKPVTLSCSQTLNHNVMYWYQQKSSQAPKLLFHYYDKDFNNEADTPDNFQSRRPNTSFCFLDIRSPGLGDTAMYLCATSRDRSGNEQFFGPGTRLTVL.

The chain joins TRBV29-1 to TRBJ1-2, with TRBD1 matching 10 bases. Per the germline V gene, CDR1 is SQVTM and CDR2 is ANQGSEA. J gave up 2 bases and V 2 bases, and 2 bases lay outside the gene matches. The CDR3 loop spans 14 amino acids. The CDR3 DNA reads as TGCAGCGTTGAAAGGACAGGGGGGAACTATGGCTACACCTTC. Translating it yields CSVERTGGNYGYTF.